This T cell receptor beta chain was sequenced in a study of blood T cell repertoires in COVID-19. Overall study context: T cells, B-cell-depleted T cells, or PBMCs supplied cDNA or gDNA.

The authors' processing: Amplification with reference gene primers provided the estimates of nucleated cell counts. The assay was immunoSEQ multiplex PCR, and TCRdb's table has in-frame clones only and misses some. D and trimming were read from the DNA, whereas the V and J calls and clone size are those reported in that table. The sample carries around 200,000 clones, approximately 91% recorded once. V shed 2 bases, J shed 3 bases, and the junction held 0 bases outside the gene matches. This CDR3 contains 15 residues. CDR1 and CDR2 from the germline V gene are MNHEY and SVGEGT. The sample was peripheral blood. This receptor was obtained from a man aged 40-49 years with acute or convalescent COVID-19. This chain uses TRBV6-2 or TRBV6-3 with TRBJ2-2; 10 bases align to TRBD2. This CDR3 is CASSYLAGDTGELFF. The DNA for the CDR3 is TGTGCCAGCAGTTACCTAGCGGGAGACACCGGGGAGCTGTTTTTT.